The rows below give T cell receptor beta chains drawn from one sample of a study of T cell changes during pregnancy in multiple sclerosis. This table comes from immunoSEQ multiplex PCR, and its TCRdb copy is limited to in-frame clones, with some not included. The table includes around 50,000 clones, approximately 95% detected once. The input for sequencing was CD8+ T cells from peripheral blood mononuclear cells, taken in the first trimester of pregnancy. The receptors originated from a female donor with multiple sclerosis, enrolled in a pregnancy study. The CDR3 runs from the conserved cysteine through the conserved F or W. Fields, in order: D gene, V gene, CDR3 length, clone size, J gene, CDR3 DNA, CDR3 protein. A D gene is named only where the DNA matches it firmly. Size values are once, few and many counts, or a class for expanded clones, and some rows have none.

NA	TRBV5-5	16	NA	TRBJ2-2	TGTGCCAGCAGCTTGGGTGACAGGCCCTACATCGGGGAGCTGTTTTTT	CASSLGDRPYIGELFF
TRBD1	TRBV5-1	15	once	TRBJ1-1	TGCGCCAGCAGCACTCGGACAGGAATGAACACTGAAGCTTTCTTT	CASSTRTGMNTEAFF
NA	TRBV13	13	NA	TRBJ2-1	TGTGCCAGCAGCTTACGGGCCTACAATGAGCAGTTCTTC	CASSLRAYNEQFF
TRBD2	TRBV27	13	once	TRBJ2-2	TGTGCCAGCAGTCCGGGGGGAATCGGGGAGCTGTTTTTT	CASSPGGIGELFF
TRBD2	TRBV30	14	NA	TRBJ2-1	TGTGCCTTCCGACTAGCGGGAGTCACGAATGAGCAGTTCTTC	CAFRLAGVTNEQFF
NA	TRBV9	14	NA	TRBJ1-2	TGTGCCAGCAGCGTCCTTTTAGCTAACTATGGCTACACCTTC	CASSVLLANYGYTF
TRBD2	TRBV7-2	13	NA	TRBJ2-1	TGTGCCAGCAGCTTGGGACTAGCAAATGAGCAGTTCTTC	CASSLGLANEQFF
TRBD2	TRBV5-8	17	NA	TRBJ2-1	TGTGCCAGCAGCTTGGGGTGGGTAGCGGGTGATTACAATGAGCAGTTCTTC	CASSLGWVAGDYNEQFF
TRBD1	TRBV7-2	14	NA	TRBJ1-1	TGTGCCAGCAGCCCCCGACAGGGCGTCACTGAAGCTTTCTTT	CASSPRQGVTEAFF
NA	TRBV4-1	14	NA	TRBJ1-4	TGCGCCAGCAGCCAAGTTCCTCGTAAAGAAAAACTGTTTTTT	CASSQVPRKEKLFF
NA	TRBV7-6	13	NA	TRBJ2-7	TGTGCCAGCAGCTTAGCGCAGGGGTACGAGCAGTACTTC	CASSLAQGYEQYF
NA	TRBV6-1	14	once	TRBJ1-3	TGTGCCGGAAGACGCGGCTTAACTGGAAACACCATATATTTT	CAGRRGLTGNTIYF
NA	TRBV4-3	16	NA	TRBJ2-7	TGCGCCAGCAGCCAAGGTACAGGGCAAGGGAGCTACGAGCAGTACTTC	CASSQGTGQGSYEQYF
TRBD2	TRBV10-3	16	NA	TRBJ2-1	TGTGCCATCAGGGGCACTAGCGGAGACTCCTACAATGAGCAGTTCTTC	CAIRGTSGDSYNEQFF
TRBD1	TRBV13	17	NA	TRBJ2-5	TGTGCCAGCAGCTTGGATTGGGGACAGGGGGCGATGGAGACCCAGTACTTC	CASSLDWGQGAMETQYF
NA	TRBV27	13	NA	TRBJ1-5	TGTGCCAGCAGTTTTGTAGGCAATCAGCCCCAGCATTTT	CASSFVGNQPQHF
TRBD1	TRBV7-9	14	NA	TRBJ1-1	TGTGCCAGCAGCGCCACAGGGGCGAACACTGAAGCTTTCTTT	CASSATGANTEAFF
NA	TRBV25-1	15	NA	TRBJ2-7	TGTGCCAGCAGTGAATCAAGAGCTGCTTCCTACGAGCAGTACTTC	CASSESRAASYEQYF
NA	TRBV19	13	NA	TRBJ2-1	TGTGCCAGTAGTACAAACTTCTACAATGAGCAGTTCTTC	CASSTNFYNEQFF
NA	TRBV27	13	NA	TRBJ1-5	TGTGCCAGCAGTCAGGGGTCATATCAGCCCCAGCATTTT	CASSQGSYQPQHF
NA	TRBV9	12	NA	TRBJ2-1	TGTGCCAGCAGCATCAGGGTCAATGAGCAGTTCTTC	CASSIRVNEQFF
TRBD2	TRBV2	12	NA	TRBJ2-2	TGTGCCAGCGGGAGCGGGGCCGGGGAGCTGTTTTTT	CASGSGAGELFF
TRBD2	TRBV4-2	17	NA	TRBJ2-2	TGTGCCAGCAGCCGGTTGGGGGGGGGACTATCCACCGGGGAGCTGTTTTTT	CASSRLGGGLSTGELFF
NA	TRBV7-2	13	NA	TRBJ1-2	TGTGCCAGCAGCTTAGGGGCGCTCGATGGCTACACCTTC	CASSLGALDGYTF
TRBD1	TRBV6-5	13	NA	TRBJ2-2	TGTGCCAGCAGCGGGACAGCTGGTGGGGAGCTGTTTTTT	CASSGTAGGELFF
TRBD1	TRBV6-5	15	NA	TRBJ1-1	TGTGCCAGCAGTTACACCGGGACAGTCCCCGCTGAAGCTTTCTTT	CASSYTGTVPAEAFF
TRBD2	TRBV4-1	17	NA	TRBJ2-3	TGCGCCAGCAGCCAAGATGAAGCGGGACCTAGCACAGATACGCAGTATTTT	CASSQDEAGPSTDTQYF